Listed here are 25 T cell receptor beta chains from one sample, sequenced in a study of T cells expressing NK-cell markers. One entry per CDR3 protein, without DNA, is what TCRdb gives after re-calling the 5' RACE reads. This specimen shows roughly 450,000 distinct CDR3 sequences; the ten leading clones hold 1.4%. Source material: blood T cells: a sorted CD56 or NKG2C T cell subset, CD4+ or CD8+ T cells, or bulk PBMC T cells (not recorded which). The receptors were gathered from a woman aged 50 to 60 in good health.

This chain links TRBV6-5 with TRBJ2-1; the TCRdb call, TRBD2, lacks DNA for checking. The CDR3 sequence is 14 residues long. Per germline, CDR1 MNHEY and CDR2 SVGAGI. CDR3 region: CASSYDTRDNEQFF.

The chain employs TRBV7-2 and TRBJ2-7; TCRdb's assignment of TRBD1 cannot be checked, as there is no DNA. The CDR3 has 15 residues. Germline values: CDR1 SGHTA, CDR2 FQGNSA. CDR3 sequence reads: CASSSRWTGYYEQYF.

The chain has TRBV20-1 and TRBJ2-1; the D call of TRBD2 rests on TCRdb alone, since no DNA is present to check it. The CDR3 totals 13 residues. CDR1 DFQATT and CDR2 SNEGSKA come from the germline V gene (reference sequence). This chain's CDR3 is CSAGLAGGDEQFF.

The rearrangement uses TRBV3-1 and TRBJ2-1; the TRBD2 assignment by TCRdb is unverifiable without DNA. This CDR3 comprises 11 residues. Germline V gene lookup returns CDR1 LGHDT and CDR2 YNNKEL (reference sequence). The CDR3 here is CASSQGGRAFF.

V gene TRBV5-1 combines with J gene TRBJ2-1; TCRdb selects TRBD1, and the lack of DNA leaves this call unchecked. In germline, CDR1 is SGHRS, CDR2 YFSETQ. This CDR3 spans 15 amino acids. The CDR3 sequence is CASSAPGGTYNEQFF.

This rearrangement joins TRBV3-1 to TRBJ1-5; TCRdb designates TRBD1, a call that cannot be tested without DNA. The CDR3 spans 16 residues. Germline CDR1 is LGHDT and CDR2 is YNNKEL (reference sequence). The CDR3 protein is CASSQAGTEGNQPQHF.

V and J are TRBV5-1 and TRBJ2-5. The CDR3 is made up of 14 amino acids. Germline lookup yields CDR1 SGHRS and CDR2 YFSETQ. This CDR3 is CASSLSRLRETQYF.

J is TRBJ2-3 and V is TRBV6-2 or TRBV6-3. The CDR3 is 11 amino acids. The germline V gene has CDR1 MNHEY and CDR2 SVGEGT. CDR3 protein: CASKRQNTQYF.

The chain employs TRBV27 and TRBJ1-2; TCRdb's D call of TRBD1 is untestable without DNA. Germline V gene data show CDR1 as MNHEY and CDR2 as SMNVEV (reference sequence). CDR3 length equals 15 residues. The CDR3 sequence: CASSSRRGASYGYTF.

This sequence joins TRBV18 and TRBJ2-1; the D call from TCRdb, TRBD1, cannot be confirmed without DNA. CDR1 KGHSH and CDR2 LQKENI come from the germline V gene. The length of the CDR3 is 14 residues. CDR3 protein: CASSSLLGGSEQFF. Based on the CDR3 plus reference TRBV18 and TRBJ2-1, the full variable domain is NAGVMQNPRHLVRRRGQEARLRCSPMKGHSHVYWYRQLPEEGLKFMVYLQKENIIDESGMPKERFSAEFPKEGPSILRIQQVVRGDSAAYFCASSSLLGGSEQFFGPGTRLTVL.

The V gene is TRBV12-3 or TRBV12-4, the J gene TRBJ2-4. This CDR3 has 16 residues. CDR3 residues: CASSFGSERAKNIQYF.

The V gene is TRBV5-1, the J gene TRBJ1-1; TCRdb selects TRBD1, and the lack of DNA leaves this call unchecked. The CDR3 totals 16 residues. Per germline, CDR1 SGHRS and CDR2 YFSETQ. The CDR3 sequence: CASSSFPGQGSSEAFF.

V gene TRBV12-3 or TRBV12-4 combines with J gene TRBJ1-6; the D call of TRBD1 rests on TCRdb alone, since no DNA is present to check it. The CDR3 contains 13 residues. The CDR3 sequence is CASSDSYNSPLHF.

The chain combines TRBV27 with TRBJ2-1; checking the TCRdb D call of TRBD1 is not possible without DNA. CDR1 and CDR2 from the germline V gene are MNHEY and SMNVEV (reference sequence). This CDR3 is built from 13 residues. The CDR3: CASSLGTVDEQFF.

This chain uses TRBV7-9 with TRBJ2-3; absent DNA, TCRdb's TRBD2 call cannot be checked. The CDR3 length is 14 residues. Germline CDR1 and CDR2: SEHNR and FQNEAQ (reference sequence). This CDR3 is CASTRDFSTDTQYF.

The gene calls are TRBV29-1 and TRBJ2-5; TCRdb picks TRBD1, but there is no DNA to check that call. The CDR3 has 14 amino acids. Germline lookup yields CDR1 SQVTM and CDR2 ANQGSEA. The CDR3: CSVPRTGSQETQYF.

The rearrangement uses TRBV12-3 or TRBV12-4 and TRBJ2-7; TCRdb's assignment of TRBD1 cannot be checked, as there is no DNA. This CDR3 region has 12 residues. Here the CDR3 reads CASSSDPVGQYF.

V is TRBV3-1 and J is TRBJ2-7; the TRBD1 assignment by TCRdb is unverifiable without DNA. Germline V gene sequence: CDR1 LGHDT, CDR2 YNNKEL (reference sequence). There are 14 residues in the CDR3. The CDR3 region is CASSQVRDASEQYF.

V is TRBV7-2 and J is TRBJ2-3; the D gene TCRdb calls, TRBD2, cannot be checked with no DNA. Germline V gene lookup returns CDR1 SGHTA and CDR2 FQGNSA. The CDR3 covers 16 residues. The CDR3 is CASSLAQAGGADTQYF. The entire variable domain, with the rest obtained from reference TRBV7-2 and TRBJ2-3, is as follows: GAGVSQSPSNKVTEKGKDVELRCDPISGHTALYWYRQSLGQGLEFLIYFQGNSAPDKSGLPSDRFSAERTGGSVSTLTIQRTQQEDSAVYLCASSLAQAGGADTQYFGPGTRLTVL.

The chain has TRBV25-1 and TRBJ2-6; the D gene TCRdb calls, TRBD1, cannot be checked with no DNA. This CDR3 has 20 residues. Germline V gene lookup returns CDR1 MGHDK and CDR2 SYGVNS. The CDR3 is CASSEVPGTGRDSGANVLTF.

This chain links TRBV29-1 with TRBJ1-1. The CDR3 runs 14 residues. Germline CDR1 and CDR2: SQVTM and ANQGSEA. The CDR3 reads CSVRRTSMNTEAFF.

The CDR3 loop is CSVLRGGNGYTF. The rearrangement joins TRBV29-1 to TRBJ1-2; with no DNA, the TCRdb D assignment of TRBD1 cannot be verified. Germline values: CDR1 SQVTM, CDR2 ANQGSEA. The CDR3 length is 12 residues.

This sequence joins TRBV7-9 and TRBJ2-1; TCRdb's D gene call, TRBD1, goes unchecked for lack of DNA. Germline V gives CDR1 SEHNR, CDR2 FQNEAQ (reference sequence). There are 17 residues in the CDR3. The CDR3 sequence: CASSFDPVGQGNNEQFF.

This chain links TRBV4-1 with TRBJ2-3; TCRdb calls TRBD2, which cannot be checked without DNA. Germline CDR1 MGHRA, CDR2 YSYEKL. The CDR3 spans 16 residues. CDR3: CASSLLGAGGTDTQYF.

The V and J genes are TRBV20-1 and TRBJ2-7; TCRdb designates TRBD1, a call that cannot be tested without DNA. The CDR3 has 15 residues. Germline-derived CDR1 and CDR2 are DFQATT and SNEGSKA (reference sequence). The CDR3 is CSARAVTGTLGEQYF.